Listed below are T cell receptor beta chains from one sample, sequenced in a study of blood T cell repertoires in COVID-19. Method: immunoSEQ multiplex PCR; TCRdb's copy keeps in-frame clones and lacks some. The sample has under 200,000 clones, roughly four fifths seen once; the top ten hold about 6.5%. The specimen sequenced was peripheral blood. These receptors came from a woman aged 40 to 49 with acute or convalescent COVID-19. The CDR3 runs from the conserved cysteine through the conserved F or W. D genes are given only for firm matches. Not all rows give a size; the values are once, few, many and, for expanded clones, a class.

J gene: TRBJ2-2
D gene: NA
clone size: NA
V gene: TRBV7-9
CDR3 protein: CASSFFRGTGELFF
CDR3 DNA: TGTGCCAGCAGCTTCTTCAGGGGAACCGGGGAGCTGTTTTTT

J gene: TRBJ2-6
D gene: NA
clone size: NA
V gene: TRBV5-8
CDR3 protein: CASFPLGVRGISGANVLTF
CDR3 DNA: TGTGCCAGCTTTCCCCTTGGCGTAAGAGGAATCTCTGGGGCCAACGTCCTGACTTTC

J gene: TRBJ2-1
D gene: TRBD2
clone size: NA
V gene: TRBV4-1
CDR3 protein: CASSQETSSGGGNNEQFF
CDR3 DNA: TGCGCCAGCAGCCAAGAGACTAGTAGCGGGGGGGGTAACAATGAGCAGTTCTTC

J gene: TRBJ2-1
D gene: NA
clone size: NA
V gene: TRBV27
CDR3 protein: CASSSASSYNEQFF
CDR3 DNA: TGTGCCAGCAGTTCCGCCAGCTCCTACAATGAGCAGTTCTTC

J gene: TRBJ1-5
D gene: TRBD1
clone size: NA
V gene: TRBV28
CDR3 protein: CASSPGQGFNQPQHF
CDR3 DNA: TGTGCCAGCAGCCCCGGACAGGGTTTTAATCAGCCCCAGCATTTT

J gene: TRBJ2-1
D gene: NA
clone size: NA
V gene: TRBV7-2
CDR3 protein: CASSSLSEQFF
CDR3 DNA: TGTGCCAGCAGCTCCCTTAGCGAGCAGTTCTTC

J gene: TRBJ1-6
D gene: NA
clone size: NA
V gene: TRBV15
CDR3 protein: CATSRVRGGSPLHF
CDR3 DNA: TGTGCCACCAGCAGAGTAAGGGGAGGGTCACCCCTCCACTTT

J gene: TRBJ2-1
D gene: NA
clone size: NA
V gene: TRBV30
CDR3 protein: CAWSSAGYNEQFF
CDR3 DNA: TGTGCCTGGTCCTCAGCGGGCTACAATGAGCAGTTCTTC

J gene: TRBJ2-7
D gene: TRBD2
clone size: NA
V gene: TRBV11-2
CDR3 protein: CASQGLAEYEQYF
CDR3 DNA: TGTGCCTCCCAGGGACTAGCAGAATACGAGCAGTACTTC

J gene: TRBJ1-2
D gene: NA
clone size: NA
V gene: TRBV7-9
CDR3 protein: CASRRTDGDYGYTF
CDR3 DNA: TGTGCCAGCAGGCGGACTGACGGGGACTATGGCTACACCTTC

J gene: TRBJ2-7
D gene: TRBD1
clone size: NA
V gene: TRBV6-2/TRBV6-3
CDR3 protein: CASSYPRYRGRSYEQYF
CDR3 DNA: TGTGCCAGCAGTTATCCCCGCTACAGGGGGAGGTCCTACGAGCAGTACTTC

J gene: TRBJ1-2
D gene: TRBD1
clone size: once
V gene: TRBV28
CDR3 protein: CASSVPGQGLDYGYTF
CDR3 DNA: TGTGCCAGCAGTGTGCCGGGACAGGGACTTGACTATGGCTACACCTTC

J gene: TRBJ2-1
D gene: TRBD2
clone size: NA
V gene: TRBV4-1
CDR3 protein: CASSQDSLRGTSLSNEQFF
CDR3 DNA: TGCGCCAGCAGCCAAGATTCTTTAAGAGGGACTAGCCTCAGCAATGAGCAGTTCTTC

J gene: TRBJ1-5
D gene: TRBD1
clone size: NA
V gene: TRBV15
CDR3 protein: CATSSAPFWGQGNQPQHF
CDR3 DNA: TGTGCCACCAGCAGCGCCCCTTTCTGGGGACAGGGCAATCAGCCCCAGCATTTT

J gene: TRBJ1-1
D gene: TRBD1
clone size: NA
V gene: TRBV5-6
CDR3 protein: CASSLGDREGTEAFF
CDR3 DNA: TGTGCCAGCAGCTTGGGGGACAGGGAAGGGACTGAAGCTTTCTTT

J gene: TRBJ1-2
D gene: NA
clone size: NA
V gene: TRBV28
CDR3 protein: CASSQGSEVYGYTF
CDR3 DNA: TGTGCCAGCAGCCAGGGTTCCGAGGTGTATGGCTACACCTTC

J gene: TRBJ1-1
D gene: TRBD1
clone size: NA
V gene: TRBV10-1
CDR3 protein: CASNGQGEGIKKARSIEAFF
CDR3 DNA: TGCGCCAGCAACGGACAGGGGGAAGGGATTAAAAAAGCTAGGTCGATTGAAGCTTTCTTT

J gene: TRBJ2-5
D gene: NA
clone size: once
V gene: TRBV19
CDR3 protein: CASNSMLASETQYF
CDR3 DNA: TGTGCCAGTAACTCTATGCTAGCCTCCGAGACCCAGTACTTC

J gene: TRBJ1-4
D gene: NA
clone size: NA
V gene: TRBV6-4
CDR3 protein: CASTKTTGPNEKLFF
CDR3 DNA: TGTGCCAGCACCAAAACGACAGGTCCTAATGAAAAACTGTTTTTT

J gene: TRBJ1-2
D gene: NA
clone size: NA
V gene: TRBV5-1
CDR3 protein: CASSLGENYGYTF
CDR3 DNA: TGCGCCAGCAGCTTGGGAGAAAACTATGGCTACACCTTC

J gene: TRBJ1-3
D gene: NA
clone size: NA
V gene: TRBV27
CDR3 protein: CASQDRSSGNTIYF
CDR3 DNA: TGTGCCAGCCAAGACAGGTCATCTGGAAACACCATATATTTT

J gene: TRBJ1-6
D gene: NA
clone size: few
V gene: TRBV6-5
CDR3 protein: CASSYLHRDYNSPLHF
CDR3 DNA: TGTGCCAGCAGTTATTTACACAGGGACTATAATTCACCCCTCCACTTT

J gene: TRBJ1-5
D gene: NA
clone size: few
V gene: TRBV6-5
CDR3 protein: CASVYGDSNQPQHF
CDR3 DNA: TGTGCCAGCGTATACGGAGATAGCAATCAGCCCCAGCATTTT

J gene: TRBJ1-2
D gene: NA
clone size: NA
V gene: TRBV9
CDR3 protein: CASSGPNSYGYTF
CDR3 DNA: TGTGCCAGCAGCGGGCCCAACAGTTATGGCTACACCTTC

J gene: TRBJ2-7
D gene: NA
clone size: NA
V gene: TRBV5-4
CDR3 protein: CASSLGAFASNHEQYF
CDR3 DNA: TGTGCCAGCAGCTTGGGGGCTTTCGCGAGTAACCACGAGCAGTACTTC

J gene: TRBJ2-1
D gene: NA
clone size: NA
V gene: TRBV3-1/TRBV3-2
CDR3 protein: CASSPENSNFEGNEQFF
CDR3 DNA: TGTGCCAGCAGCCCAGAAAACTCAAATTTTGAGGGCAATGAGCAGTTCTTC

J gene: TRBJ2-5
D gene: TRBD2
clone size: NA
V gene: TRBV5-1
CDR3 protein: CASSSSSGLAGVKTQYF
CDR3 DNA: TGCGCCAGCAGTTCCTCCTCGGGGCTAGCGGGAGTGAAGACCCAGTACTTC

J gene: TRBJ1-5
D gene: NA
clone size: NA
V gene: TRBV6-2/TRBV6-3
CDR3 protein: CASSGTGAYPSNQPQHF
CDR3 DNA: TGTGCCAGCAGTGGTACAGGAGCTTACCCAAGCAATCAGCCCCAGCATTTT

J gene: TRBJ2-1
D gene: NA
clone size: NA
V gene: TRBV5-4
CDR3 protein: CASSSKTGSSYNEQFF
CDR3 DNA: TGTGCCAGCAGCTCCAAAACAGGGTCTTCCTACAATGAGCAGTTCTTC

J gene: TRBJ1-1
D gene: NA
clone size: NA
V gene: TRBV10-3
CDR3 protein: CAISDGGTAEAFF
CDR3 DNA: TGTGCCATCAGTGACGGGGGTACGGCTGAAGCTTTCTTT

J gene: TRBJ2-7
D gene: NA
clone size: once
V gene: TRBV10-1
CDR3 protein: CASRGVSNLYEQYF
CDR3 DNA: TGCGCCAGCAGGGGAGTATCAAATCTCTACGAGCAGTACTTC

J gene: TRBJ2-6
D gene: NA
clone size: NA
V gene: TRBV7-6
CDR3 protein: CASSTATSGANVLTF
CDR3 DNA: TGTGCCAGCAGCACAGCAACGTCGGGGGCCAACGTCCTGACTTTC

J gene: TRBJ1-3
D gene: NA
clone size: NA
V gene: TRBV3-1/TRBV3-2
CDR3 protein: CASSPGQLGNTIYF
CDR3 DNA: TGTGCCAGCAGCCCCGGACAGCTTGGAAACACCATATATTTT